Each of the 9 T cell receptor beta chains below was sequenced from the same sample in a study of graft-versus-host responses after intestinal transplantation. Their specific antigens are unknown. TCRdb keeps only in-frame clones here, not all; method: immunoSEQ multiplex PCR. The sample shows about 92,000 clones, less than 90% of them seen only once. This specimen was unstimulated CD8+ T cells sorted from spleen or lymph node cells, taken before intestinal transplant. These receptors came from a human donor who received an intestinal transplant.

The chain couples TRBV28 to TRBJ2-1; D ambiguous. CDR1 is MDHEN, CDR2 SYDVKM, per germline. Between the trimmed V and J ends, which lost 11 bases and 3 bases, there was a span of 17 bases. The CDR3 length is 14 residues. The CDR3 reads CASSLDGNYNEQFF. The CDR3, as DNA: TGTGCCTCCTCACTTGACGGTAACTACAATGAGCAGTTCTTC. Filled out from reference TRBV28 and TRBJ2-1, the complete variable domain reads DVKVTQSSRYLVKRTGEKVFLECVQDMDHENMFWYRQDPGLGLRLIYFSYDVKMKEKGDIPEGYSVSREKKERFSLILESASTNQTSMYLCASSLDGNYNEQFFGPGTRLTVL.

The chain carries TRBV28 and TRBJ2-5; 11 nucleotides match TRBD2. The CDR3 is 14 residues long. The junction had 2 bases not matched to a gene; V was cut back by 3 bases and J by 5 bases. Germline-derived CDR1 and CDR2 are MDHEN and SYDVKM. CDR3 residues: CASSLTSGAETQYF. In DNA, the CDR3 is TGTGCCAGCAGTTTGACTAGCGGGGCGGAGACCCAGTACTTC.

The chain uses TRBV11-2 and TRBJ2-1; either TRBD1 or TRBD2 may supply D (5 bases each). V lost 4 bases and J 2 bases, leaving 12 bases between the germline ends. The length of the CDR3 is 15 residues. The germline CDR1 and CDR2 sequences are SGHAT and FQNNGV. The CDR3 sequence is CASSSRGGPYNEQFF. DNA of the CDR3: TGTGCCAGCAGCTCGAGGGGCGGTCCCTACAATGAGCAGTTCTTC.

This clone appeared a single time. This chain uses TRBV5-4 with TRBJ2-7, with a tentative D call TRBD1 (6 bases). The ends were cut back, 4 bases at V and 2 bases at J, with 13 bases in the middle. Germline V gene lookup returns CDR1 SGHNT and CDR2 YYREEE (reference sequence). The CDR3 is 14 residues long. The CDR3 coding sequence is TGTGCCAGCAGCCCCCGGGACATTCCCTACGAGCAGTACTTC. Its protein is CASSPRDIPYEQYF.

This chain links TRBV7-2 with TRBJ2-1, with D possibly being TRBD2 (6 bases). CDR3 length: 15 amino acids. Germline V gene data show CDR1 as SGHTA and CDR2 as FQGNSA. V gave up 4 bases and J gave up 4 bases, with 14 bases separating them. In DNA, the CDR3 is TGTGCCAGCAGCTGGCCGGGACTTGGTTACAATGAGCAGTTCTTC. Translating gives CASSWPGLGYNEQFF.

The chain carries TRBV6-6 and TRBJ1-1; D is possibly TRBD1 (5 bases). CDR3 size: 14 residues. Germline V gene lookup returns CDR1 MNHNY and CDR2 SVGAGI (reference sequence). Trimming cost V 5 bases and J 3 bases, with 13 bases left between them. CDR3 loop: CASSPWKQDTEAFF. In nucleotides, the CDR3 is TGTGCCAGCAGTCCCTGGAAACAGGACACTGAAGCTTTCTTT.

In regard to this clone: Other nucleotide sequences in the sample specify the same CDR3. CDR3 region: CASRGRGEEQYF. DNA for the CDR3: TGTGCCAGTAGGGGACGGGGGGAGGAGCAGTACTTC. V usage is TRBV19 and J usage is TRBJ2-7; 7 nucleotides match TRBD2. The CDR3 has 12 amino acids. The germline V gene has CDR1 LNHDA and CDR2 SQIVND (reference sequence). V was pared by 6 bases and J by 7 bases, with 6 bases of the junction left unmatched. The full variable domain, its missing parts supplied by reference TRBV19 and TRBJ2-7, is DGGITQSPKYLFRKEGQNVTLSCEQNLNHDAMYWYRQDPGQGLRLIYYSQIVNDFQKGDIAEGYSVSREKKESFPLTVTSAQKNPTAFYLCASRGRGEEQYFGPGTRLTVT.

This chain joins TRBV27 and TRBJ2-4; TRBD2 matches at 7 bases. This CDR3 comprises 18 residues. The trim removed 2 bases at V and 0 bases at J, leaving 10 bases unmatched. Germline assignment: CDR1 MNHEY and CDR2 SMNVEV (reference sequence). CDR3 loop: CASSLTGLRGVAKNIQYF. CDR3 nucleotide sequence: TGTGCCAGCAGTTTAACGGGACTACGGGGGGTAGCCAAAAACATTCAGTACTTC.

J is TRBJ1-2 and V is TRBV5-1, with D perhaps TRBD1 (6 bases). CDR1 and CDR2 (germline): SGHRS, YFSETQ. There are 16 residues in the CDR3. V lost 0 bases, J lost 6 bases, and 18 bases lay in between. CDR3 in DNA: TGCGCCAGCAGCTTGGCCATTACTACAGGGACTGATGGCTACACCTTC. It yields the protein CASSLAITTGTDGYTF.